Presented here are 24 T cell receptor beta chains from one specimen sequenced in a study of blood T cells in healthy people across ages. Sample-barcoded 5' priming and a J-beta primer mix drove a second PCR of roughly 6 to 12 cycles. One entry per CDR3 protein results from TCRdb running MiXCR on the 5' RACE reads. The data show roughly 1,000,000 distinct CDR3 sequences, with approximately 25% seen just once and around 0.75% held by the top ten. The sample was also reused in another study, on T cells of mothers and their children.

Sequencing used blood. The receptors were sampled from a girl aged 2-10 years in good health.

This clonotype was seen more than once but under ten times. The genes are TRBV12-3 or TRBV12-4 and TRBJ1-2, with 8 bases that match TRBD1. This CDR3 is 14 amino acids long. V dropped 6 bases and J dropped 7; count of bases not matched to a gene: 10. CDR3 amino acids: CASSLGQGTGGYTF. The CDR3 DNA follows: TGTGCCAGCAGCCTTGGACAGGGAACAGGTGGCTACACCTTC.

This clonotype was recorded a few times. The V call is TRBV28, the J call TRBJ1-2; tentatively, D is TRBD1 (6 bases). V dropped 2 bases and J dropped 5 bases, with 18 bases sitting between them. Germline V gene sequence: CDR1 MDHEN, CDR2 SYDVKM. The CDR3 runs to 16 residues. The CDR3 region is CASSLVPGRTVYGYTF. The CDR3 DNA reads as TGTGCCAGCAGTTTAGTACCGGGACGGACAGTATATGGCTACACCTTC.

In this sample, this clonotype turned up a few times. The chain combines TRBV7-9 with TRBJ2-1, with D uncertain. This CDR3 region has 15 residues. Trimming pared 2 bases from V and 0 bases from J, leaving 8 bases between. Germline V gives CDR1 SEHNR, CDR2 FQNEAQ (reference sequence). The CDR3 DNA reads TGTGCCAGCAGCTTAAACTATCTCTCCTACAATGAGCAGTTCTTC. As protein: CASSLNYLSYNEQFF.

This chain connects TRBV12-3 or TRBV12-4 to TRBJ2-7; D may be TRBD1 (5 bases). This CDR3 contains 14 residues. Trimming shortened V by 1 base and J by 3 bases, and 10 bases separated the two germline ends. CDR3 nucleotides: TGTGCCAGCAGTTTAGGACAGAGGAACTACGAGCAGTACTTC. This gives the protein CASSLGQRNYEQYF.

The chain has TRBV27 and TRBJ2-5, with D perhaps TRBD1 (6 bases). The CDR3 totals 16 residues. Germline loops: CDR1 MNHEY, CDR2 SMNVEV (reference sequence). Trimming stripped 6 bases from V and 6 bases from J, with 23 bases between. CDR3 region: CASSSTMTGLVKTQYF. The CDR3 DNA follows: TGTGCCAGCAGCTCTACGATGACAGGCCTGGTGAAGACCCAGTACTTC.

The chain is built from TRBV29-1 and TRBJ2-5, with D perhaps matching TRBD1 (6 bases). The J call is doubtful: the DNA matches TRBJ2-1 better. Germline loops: CDR1 SQVTM, CDR2 ANQGSEA. The CDR3 totals 11 residues. CDR3 sequence reads: CSGDRPEGQFF. In nucleotides, the CDR3 is TGCAGCGGTGACAGGCCTGAGGGGCAGTTCTTC.

This clonotype was seen a handful of times. This chain connects TRBV6-5 to TRBJ1-2; D is undetermined. Germline V CDR1 and CDR2: MNHEY, SVGAGI. The CDR3 spans 14 residues. V was shortened by 0 bases and J by 4 bases, with 9 bases between the two germline ends. CDR3: CASSYSRGGYGYTF. CDR3 sequence (DNA): TGTGCCAGCAGTTACTCTCGGGGAGGCTATGGCTACACCTTC.

The table lists this clonotype with a few counts. The gene calls are TRBV20-1 and TRBJ2-5; possible D gene TRBD1, 5 bases. Matching the DNA end better, TRBJ2-1 makes the J call doubtful. This CDR3 is 12 amino acids long. CDR1 and CDR2 (germline): DFQATT, SNEGSKA (reference sequence). CDR3 DNA: TGCAGTGCTAGAGATTTGGGGCTTGAGCAGTTCTTC. Translation: CSARDLGLEQFF.

The table lists this clonotype with a few counts. This chain uses TRBV6-6 with TRBJ2-5, with 7 bases matching TRBD1. Germline CDR1 and CDR2: MNHNY and SVGAGI (reference sequence). The length of the CDR3 is 15 residues. Trimming removed 1 base from V and 2 bases from J; junction bases left unmatched: 4. For the CDR3, the DNA is TGTGCCAGCAGTTACTTAGGGACAGTTCAAGAGACCCAGTACTTC. Translating gives CASSYLGTVQETQYF.

The J gene is TRBJ2-5, the V gene TRBV28; 14 bases match TRBD2. Germline V gene data show CDR1 as MDHEN and CDR2 as SYDVKM. The CDR3 loop spans 14 amino acids. The CDR3 region is CETRGLAGAETQYF. For the CDR3, the DNA is TGTGAAACGAGGGGACTAGCGGGAGCAGAGACCCAGTACTTC.

CDR3 residues: CASSRSVSGSTDTQYF. The CDR3, as DNA: TGTGCCAGCAGCCGATCGGTTAGCGGGAGCACAGATACGCAGTATTTT. The chain joins TRBV5-6 to TRBJ2-3, with 7 bases identical to TRBD2. V trimming: 4 bases; J trimming: 0 bases; junction bases outside the gene matches: 8. This CDR3 is built from 16 residues. Germline V CDR1 and CDR2: SGHDT, YYEEEE.

V is TRBV12-3 or TRBV12-4 and J is TRBJ1-5; 9 bases align to TRBD1. The CDR3 has 15 residues. V lost 8 bases and J lost 7; bases outside the gene matches: 12. CDR3 DNA sequence: TGTGCCAGCGTGCCGGGACAGGGCTTCATACAGCCCCAGCATTTT. It codes for CASVPGQGFIQPQHF.

The rearrangement links TRBV2 to TRBJ1-3; D is unresolved. This CDR3 has 14 amino acids. Germline V gene lookup returns CDR1 SNHLY and CDR2 FYNNEI. V gave up 6 bases and J gave up 2 bases, with 11 bases separating them. Written as DNA, the CDR3 is TGTGCCAGCAGGGCCCGGGTAACTGGAAACACCATATATTTT. Protein product: CASRARVTGNTIYF.

This clonotype was seen a few times. Germline and junction disagree at one end, which may indicate a read error. This chain connects TRBV29-1 to TRBJ2-5, with 9 bases fitting TRBD2. The J call may not be correct, given that the DNA end is closer to TRBJ2-1. The CDR3 has 13 amino acids. Germline V gene sequence: CDR1 SQVTM, CDR2 ANQGSEA. In DNA, the CDR3 is TGCGGCGTTTGCGGGAGGGCTTACAATGAGCAGTTCTTC. It is translated as CGVCGRAYNEQFF.

The chain employs TRBV6-5 and TRBJ2-3; 8 nucleotides agree with TRBD2. This CDR3 contains 16 residues. The ends lost 2 bases at V and 4 bases at J; junction bases unmatched: 8. Germline-derived CDR1 and CDR2 are MNHEY and SVGAGI. CDR3 in amino acids: CASSYGRAGVSDTQYF. The CDR3 DNA reads TGTGCCAGCAGTTACGGGCGAGCGGGAGTTTCAGATACGCAGTATTTT.

The table lists this clonotype with a few counts. The chain has TRBV7-2 and TRBJ2-4; D may correspond to TRBD1 or TRBD2 (7 bases each). From germline, CDR1 is SGHTA and CDR2 FQGNSA. V was clipped by 3 bases and J by 8 bases, with 17 bases between them. The CDR3 is made up of 15 amino acids. For the CDR3, the DNA is TGTGCCAGCAGCTTTCAGGGGGGGAGTTCGGACATTCAGTACTTC. Its protein product is CASSFQGGSSDIQYF.

This chain joins TRBV9 and TRBJ1-4; D is uncertain. This CDR3 is built from 13 residues. Germline CDR1 and CDR2: SGDLS and YYNGEE. Trimming took 2 bases from V and 8 from J, leaving 10 bases between them. DNA of the CDR3: TGTGCCAGCAGCGTCTCAGGAGGAGAAAAACTGTTTTTT. Its protein is CASSVSGGEKLFF.

This clonotype was seen more than once but under ten times. An end of the junction does not agree with germline; a read error may underlie this. The chain uses TRBV9 and TRBJ1-5, with 7 bases aligning to TRBD1. CDR1 SGDLS and CDR2 YYNGEE come from the germline V gene. The CDR3 runs 15 residues. CDR3 DNA: TGTGCCAGCAGCGTAGATGGGACAGATAATCGGCCCCAGCATTTT. Protein sequence: CASSVDGTDNRPQHF.

This clonotype was found a few times. For the CDR3, the DNA is TGTGCCACCCTAGTTGTGGGGGAAACGGCTTTCTTT. Translation: CATLVVGETAFF. The chain links TRBV28 to TRBJ1-1; a weak D match, TRBD1 (5 bases). The V end lost 10 bases, the J end lost 11 bases, and 20 bases lay between the germline ends. From germline, CDR1 is MDHEN and CDR2 SYDVKM. The CDR3 runs to 12 residues.

This clonotype appeared a few times. The junction and the germline gene differ at one end; a read error may be behind it. The DNA for the CDR3 is TGTGCCCGCAGTCCGGGACTCCTGAGCTCCTACAATGAGCAGTTCTTC. It is translated as CARSPGLLSSYNEQFF. The chain recombines TRBV25-1 with TRBJ2-1; D is perhaps TRBD2 (6 bases). The CDR3 spans 16 residues. CDR1 is MGHDK, CDR2 SYGVNS, per germline.

The chain joins TRBV6-2 or TRBV6-3 to TRBJ2-7; 9 bases line up with TRBD2. V lost 7 bases and J lost 2; bases outside the gene matches: 3. The CDR3 covers 13 residues. From germline, CDR1 is MNHEY and CDR2 SVGEGT. CDR3 nucleotide sequence: TGTGCCAGCACGGCGGGAGGGGCCTACGAGCAGTACTTC. This sequence encodes CASTAGGAYEQYF.

The rearrangement links TRBV4-3 to TRBJ2-2, with a possible D match to TRBD1 (6 bases). This CDR3 contains 15 residues. Germline assignment: CDR1 LGHNA and CDR2 YSLEER. V shed 0 bases and J shed 5 bases, with 10 bases lying between them. CDR3 DNA sequence: TGCGCCAGCAGCCAAGACCTAGGGGGTACCGGGGAGCTGTTTTTT. Protein: CASSQDLGGTGELFF.

CDR3 sequence: CASRDTGSEQYF. In nucleotides, the CDR3 is TGTGCCAGCAGAGACACGGGCTCCGAGCAGTACTTC. The chain is built from TRBV2 and TRBJ2-7; D gene ambiguous. The germline CDR1 and CDR2 sequences are SNHLY and FYNNEI. The CDR3 covers 12 residues. The V and J ends lost 6 bases and 6 bases respectively, with 12 bases between them.

The V call is TRBV11-2, the J call TRBJ2-7; TRBD2 agrees at 7 bases. This CDR3 contains 15 residues. The V and J ends lost 0 bases and 7 bases, in that order; junction bases with no gene match: 9. The germline CDR1 and CDR2 sequences are SGHAT and FQNNGV. CDR3 region: CASSLDGTTGMEQYF. The CDR3 DNA is TGTGCCAGCAGCTTAGACGGGACTACCGGTATGGAGCAGTACTTC.